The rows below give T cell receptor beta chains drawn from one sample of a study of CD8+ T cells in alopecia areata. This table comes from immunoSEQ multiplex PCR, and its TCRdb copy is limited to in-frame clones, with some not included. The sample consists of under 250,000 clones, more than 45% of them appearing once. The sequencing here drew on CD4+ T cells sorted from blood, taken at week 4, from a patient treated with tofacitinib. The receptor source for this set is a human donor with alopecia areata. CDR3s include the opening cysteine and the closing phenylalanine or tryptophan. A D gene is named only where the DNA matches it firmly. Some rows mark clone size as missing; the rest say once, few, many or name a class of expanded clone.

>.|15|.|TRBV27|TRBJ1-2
TGTGCCAGCAGTTCCCCTCTGTCGGGAGACTATGGCTACACCTTC
CASSSPLSGDYGYTF
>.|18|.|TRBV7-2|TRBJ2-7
TGTGCCAGCAGCTTAAAACCCCGATCCTGGACAGAAACCTACGAGCAGTACTTC
CASSLKPRSWTETYEQYF
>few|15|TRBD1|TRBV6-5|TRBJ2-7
TGTGCCAGCAGTTACTCCGGGACAGACCACTACGAGCAGTACTTC
CASSYSGTDHYEQYF
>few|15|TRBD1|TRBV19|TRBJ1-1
TGTGCCAGCCTAGGGACAGGGGCAGGGAGCACTGAAGCTTTCTTT
CASLGTGAGSTEAFF
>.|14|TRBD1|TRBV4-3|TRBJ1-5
TGCGCCAGCAGCCGAAACAGGGGAGATCAGCCCCAGCATTTT
CASSRNRGDQPQHF
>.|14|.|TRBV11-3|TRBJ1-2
TGTGCCAGCAGCTCGACGGGAGCTAACTATGGCTACACCTTC
CASSSTGANYGYTF
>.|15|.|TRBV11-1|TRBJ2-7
TGTGCCAGCAGCCCCGGGACGGAGCAATCCTACGAGCAGTACTTC
CASSPGTEQSYEQYF
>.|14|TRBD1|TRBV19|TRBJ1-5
TGTGCCAGCCTTAAGGACAGGGAGGGCCAGCCCCAGCATTTT
CASLKDREGQPQHF
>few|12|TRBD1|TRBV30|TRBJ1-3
TGTGCCTGGAGTGAGGACAGGAACACCATATATTTT
CAWSEDRNTIYF
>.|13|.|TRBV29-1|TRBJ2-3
TGCAGCGTTTACGGGAGCCTAACAGATACGCAGTATTTT
CSVYGSLTDTQYF